The T cell receptor (beta chain) under discussion was sequenced for a study of blood T cells in healthy people across ages. V lost 2 bases and J 5 bases, leaving 16 bases between the germline ends. The length of the CDR3 is 15 residues. Germline CDR1 and CDR2: SGHAT and FQNNGV. The sample holds one count of this clonotype. A second PCR, run for about 6 to 11 cycles, used a sample-barcoded 5' primer plus a J-beta primer mix. TCRdb itself ran the 5' RACE reads through MiXCR, one entry per CDR3 protein. The top ten hold 2% to 2.5% of the sample, which has about 1.8 million distinct CDR3 sequences, approximately 50% seen once.

Input material: blood. The sequence derives from a woman in her forties in good health. J is TRBJ2-7 and V is TRBV11-2; no clear D. This CDR3 is CASSLSVTKTNEQYF. DNA for the CDR3: TGTGCCAGCAGCTTATCGGTAACCAAGACCAACGAGCAGTACTTC. Full variable domain (rest looked up from reference TRBV11-2 and TRBJ2-7): EAGVAQSPRYKIIEKRQSVAFWCNPISGHATLYWYQQILGQGPKLLIQFQNNGVVDDSQLPKDRFSAERLKGVDSTLKIQPAKLEDSAVYLCASSLSVTKTNEQYFGPGTRLTVT.